This TCR beta chain derives from a study of blood T cells in healthy people across ages. This CDR3 has 17 residues. Germline V lookup: CDR1 SGHRS, CDR2 YFSETQ. Trimming removed 3 bases from V and 0 bases from J, with 16 bases in between. This clonotype was seen only a few times. Its antigen remains unknown. A second PCR of about 7 to 11 cycles used a sample-barcoded 5' primer and a J-beta primer mix. MiXCR was run by TCRdb on the 5' RACE reads, yielding one entry per CDR3 protein. Found here are about 2 million distinct CDR3 sequences, roughly 49% of them singletons; the top ten hold approximately 2.1%. Study findings and constraints: It was not known whether donors were CMV positive (a possible confounder of expanded clonotype changes). TCR beta diversity, measured per million T cells, fell in a roughly linear way with age.

With each sample, at least 5.5 micrograms of total RNA were extracted. The sample consisted of blood. This chain uses TRBV5-1 with TRBJ2-1; D is tentatively TRBD1 or TRBD2 (6 bases each). The receptor comes from a woman between 35 and 50 years old in good health. The CDR3 sequence is CASSWSGGGRSYNEQFF. CDR3 coding DNA: TGCGCCAGCAGCTGGTCCGGGGGCGGGCGCTCCTACAATGAGCAGTTCTTC.